This T cell receptor (beta chain) was obtained from a study of regulatory T cells in long-lasting Graves disease. The CDR3 covers 17 residues. Germline CDR1 and CDR2: SGHRS and YFSETQ. V was trimmed by 0 bases and J by 0 bases, leaving 12 bases between them. Regarding time point: persistent/refractory GD, antithyroid drugs over 5 years with positive TRAb. Following extraction of RNA from PBMCs, that RNA was used to make the TCR library. CDR3 regions were amplified by Arm-PCR using iRepertoire HTBI primers to build TCR beta libraries. TCRdb re-derived calls from the multiplex PCR reads in MiXCR, one entry per CDR3 protein. Of 600,000 to 850,000 distinct CDR3 sequences in the sample, around 30% were seen once.

This specimen consisted of peripheral blood mononuclear cells (PBMCs), obtained when the disease was refractory, from a patient treated with antithyroid drugs. The gene calls are TRBV5-1 and TRBJ2-2; the D is unclear. This TCR came from a female donor with Graves disease. CDR3: CASSLAASTTNTGELFF. Written as DNA, the CDR3 is TGCGCCAGCAGCTTGGCCGCGAGCACGACGAACACCGGGGAGCTGTTTTTT.